A selection of T cell receptor beta chains follows, all from one sample in a study of T cell changes during pregnancy in multiple sclerosis. Measured with immunoSEQ multiplex PCR; TCRdb has only the in-frame clones, and not every one. Of tens of thousands of clones in the sample, approximately 93% were seen once. The specimen was CD8+ T cells from peripheral blood mononuclear cells, collected in the third trimester of pregnancy. The receptors here all came from a female donor with multiple sclerosis, enrolled in a pregnancy study. CDR3s include the opening cysteine and the closing phenylalanine or tryptophan. A D gene is named only where the DNA matches it firmly. Only some rows state a clone size, as once, few, many or a class for expanded clones.

>TRBJ2-1|TRBD2|TRBV11-2|NA
TGTGCCAGCAGCCTCTTAGCGGGGATGGCCTACAATGAGCAGTTCTTC
CASSLLAGMAYNEQFF
>TRBJ2-7|NA|TRBV7-2|NA
TGTGCCAGCATCCCACAAGTGGGGACTCACGAGCAGTACTTC
CASIPQVGTHEQYF
>TRBJ2-7|NA|TRBV2|NA
TGTGCCAGCGCGACTACCTCCAATTACGAGCAGTACTTC
CASATTSNYEQYF
>TRBJ1-1|NA|TRBV27|NA
TGTGCCAGCAGTTTATCGGAGAGGAACACTGAAGCTTTCTTT
CASSLSERNTEAFF
>TRBJ2-2|NA|TRBV6-6|NA
TGTGCCACCTCGTCCATCTCAGCGGGCACCGGGGAGCTGTTTTTT
CATSSISAGTGELFF
>TRBJ2-3|NA|TRBV2|NA
TGTGCCAGCAGTGGCTCAGGCACAGATACGCAGTATTTT
CASSGSGTDTQYF
>TRBJ2-2|NA|TRBV19|NA
TGTGCCAGTAGTATCGGAGGAGCCGGGGAGCTGTTTTTT
CASSIGGAGELFF
>TRBJ1-5|TRBD1|TRBV27|NA
TGTGCCAGCAGGCAGGGGGCTCATCAGCCCCAGCATTTT
CASRQGAHQPQHF
>TRBJ2-7|NA|TRBV7-6|once
TGTGCCAGCAGCTCTGGGACAACGACCTACGAGCAGTACTTC
CASSSGTTTYEQYF
>TRBJ2-1|TRBD2|TRBV19|few
TGTGCCAGTAGCGTTATAAGACCCCCTAGCGGCTCCTACAATGAGCAGTTCTTC
CASSVIRPPSGSYNEQFF
>TRBJ2-6|NA|TRBV29-1|NA
TGCAGCGTTGAAGAACCTAGGAGTTCTGGGGCCAACGTCCTGACTTTC
CSVEEPRSSGANVLTF
>TRBJ1-2|TRBD1|TRBV9|NA
TGTGCCAGCAGCGTTGCTAAGACAGGGGGCGCTTATGGCTACACCTTC
CASSVAKTGGAYGYTF